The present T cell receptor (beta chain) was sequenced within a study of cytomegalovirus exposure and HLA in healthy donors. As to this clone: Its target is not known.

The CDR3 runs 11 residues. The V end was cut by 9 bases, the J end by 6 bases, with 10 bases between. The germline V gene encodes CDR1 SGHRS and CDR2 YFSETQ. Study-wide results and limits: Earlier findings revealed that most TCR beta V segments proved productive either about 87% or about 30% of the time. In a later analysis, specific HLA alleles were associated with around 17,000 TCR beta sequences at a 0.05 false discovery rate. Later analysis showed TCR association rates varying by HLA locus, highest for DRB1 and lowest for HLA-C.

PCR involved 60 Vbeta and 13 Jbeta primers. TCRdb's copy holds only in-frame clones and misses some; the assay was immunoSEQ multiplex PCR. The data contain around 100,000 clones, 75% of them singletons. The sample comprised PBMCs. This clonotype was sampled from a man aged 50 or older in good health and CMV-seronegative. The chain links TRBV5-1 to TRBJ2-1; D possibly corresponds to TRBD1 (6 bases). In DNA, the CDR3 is TGCGCCACAAGGGGGTTCAATGAGCAGTTCTTC. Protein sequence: CATRGFNEQFF.